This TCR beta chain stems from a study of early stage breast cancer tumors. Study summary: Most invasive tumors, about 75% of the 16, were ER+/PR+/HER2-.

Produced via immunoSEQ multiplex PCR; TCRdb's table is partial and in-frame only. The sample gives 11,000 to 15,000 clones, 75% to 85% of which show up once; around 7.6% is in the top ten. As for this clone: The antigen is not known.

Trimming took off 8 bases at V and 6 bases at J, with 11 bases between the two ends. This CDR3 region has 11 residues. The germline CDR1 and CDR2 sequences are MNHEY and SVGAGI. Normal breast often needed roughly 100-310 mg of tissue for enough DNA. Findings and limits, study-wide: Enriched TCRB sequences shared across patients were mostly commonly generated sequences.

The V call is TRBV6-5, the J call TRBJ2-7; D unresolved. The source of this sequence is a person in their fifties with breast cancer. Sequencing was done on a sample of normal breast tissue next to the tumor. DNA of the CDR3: TGTGCCAGCGGCACAGTAATCGAGCAGTACTTC. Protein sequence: CASGTVIEQYF.